One sample yielded the 7 T cell receptor beta chains listed below, sequenced in a study of T cells in Graves' hyperthyroidism and ophthalmopathy (dated by TCRdb to between 2018 and 2021). Receptor libraries were prepared by multiplex PCR. The data were produced on an Illumina HiSeq 2000. The TCR beta CDR3 regions were amplified from RNA transcripts. A first-round RT-PCR of the TCR CDR3 used the HTBI primer set with the Qiagen OneStep RT-PCR kit. Using fastp at Q25 and MiXCR, TCRdb reprocessed the public reads and kept productive beta chains. Rows are combined by CDR3 protein, so each entry shows the most common genes and DNA. The sample records about 380,000 distinct CDR3 sequences, about 18% of which are singletons. Clones ranked in the top ten supply over 35% of the sample. The sequencing sample was made of blood. All receptors derive from a man aged 18 to 30 with Graves' ophthalmopathy.

This clonotype has at least ten counts. The chain uses TRBV28 and TRBJ1-2; TRBD1 matches 7 bases. The J segment lost 5 bases and the V segment lost 3 bases, leaving 6 bases of the junction unmatched. Per germline, CDR1 MDHEN and CDR2 SYDVKM. The CDR3 extends over 14 amino acids. CDR3 in DNA: TGTGCCAGCAGTTTGTTAAGACAGGGATATGGCTACACCTTC. Translation: CASSLLRQGYGYTF.

This clonotype was counted a single time. Relative to the germline gene, one junction end is altered; a read error may explain this. The rearrangement joins TRBV6-1 to TRBJ1-3; weak D call: TRBD1 (5 bases). The CDR3 loop spans 15 amino acids. Germline V gives CDR1 MNHNS, CDR2 SASEGT. The CDR3 here is CASSEEDSSGNTTYF. Written as DNA, the CDR3 is TGTGCCAGCAGTGAGGAAGACAGCTCTGGAAACACCACATATTTT.

With regard to this clonotype: With a much larger clone just one base away, this may be a read error. The chain couples TRBV7-9 to TRBJ2-7; 8 nucleotides match TRBD1. The J call may be in error: the DNA end matches TRBJ2-1 better. This CDR3 has 13 amino acids. CDR1 is SEHNR, CDR2 FQNEAQ, per germline (reference sequence). The CDR3 sequence is CASSSDRADEQFF. CDR3 nucleotides: TGTGCCAGCAGCTCGGACAGGGCGGACGAGCAGTTCTTC.

This clonotype was detected a few times. The V gene is TRBV6-1, the J gene TRBJ2-5; 11 nucleotides line up with TRBD2. The CDR3 extends over 15 amino acids. Germline CDR1 is MNHNS and CDR2 is SASEGT. V lost 6 bases to trimming and J lost 2 bases; unmatched junction nucleotides: 5. The CDR3 coding sequence is TGTGCCAGCAGCGAACTAGCGGGGGCTCAAGAGACCCAGTACTTC. Protein product: CASSELAGAQETQYF.

The chain uses TRBV30 and TRBJ2-5; D unclear. Deletions cut 3 bases from V and 5 bases from J, with 13 bases between. Germline V lookup: CDR1 GTSNPN, CDR2 SVGIG (reference sequence). The CDR3 spans 13 residues. This chain's CDR3 is CAWRMGSDETQYF. DNA for the CDR3: TGTGCCTGGAGAATGGGCAGTGACGAGACCCAGTACTTC.

This clonotype was seen repeatedly, ten times or more. The gene calls are TRBV27 and TRBJ1-2, with D hard to call. The CDR3 is made up of 13 amino acids. The germline V gene encodes CDR1 MNHEY and CDR2 SMNVEV (reference sequence). V dropped 5 bases and J dropped 6 bases, with 13 bases sitting between them. CDR3 sequence (DNA): TGTGCCAGCAGTCCCTACCGGGGTGATGGCTACACCTTC. Translated: CASSPYRGDGYTF.

The chain couples TRBV5-1 to TRBJ2-5, with TRBD2 matching 12 bases. V dropped 4 bases and J dropped 2; count of bases not matched to a gene: 6. Germline CDR1 and CDR2: SGHRS and YFSETQ. The CDR3 consists of 16 residues. The CDR3 region is CASSVGTSGPQETQYF. In nucleotides, the CDR3 is TGCGCCAGCAGCGTCGGGACTAGCGGGCCTCAAGAGACCCAGTACTTC.